This T cell receptor (beta chain) derives from a study of CD8 T cells in Susac syndrome. Comments on this clonotype: Its antigen is currently unknown. A junction boundary mismatches the germline segment, possibly from a read error.

Study-wide findings and caveats: The CD4+ T cell repertoires that were profiled in Susac syndrome showed no clonal expansion.

The sequenced target, TCR beta, came from blood CD8+ and CD4+ T cells. Negative isolation was used for CD8+ and CD4+ T cells, and FACS enrichment was applied to TEMRA cells. cDNA came from approximately 0.5 to 1 ug RNA primed by random hexamers. Using its own MiXCR run on the immunoSEQ multiplex PCR reads, TCRdb lists one record per CDR3 protein. This table holds over 100,000 distinct CDR3 sequences, roughly 95% found once. CDR1 is SSHAT and CDR2 is FNYEAQ in the germline V gene (reference sequence). This CDR3 region has 18 residues. Sequencing input: CD4+ T cells from PBMCs. This TCR was sampled from a human donor with Susac syndrome. This sequence joins TRBV7-7 and TRBJ2-5, with TRBD2 identical over 9 bases. The CDR3 DNA reads as TGTGCTAGCAGCTCCACGAAGGGGTCTAGCGGGACCTCGGAGACCCAGTACTTC. The encoded protein is CASSSTKGSSGTSETQYF.